This T cell receptor beta chain was retrieved from a study of CD8+ T cells in alopecia areata. General study results and limits: Among the cells sequenced in scalp samples are also the resident alphabeta T cells of normal skin.

V shed 6 bases, J shed 0 bases, and the junction held 7 bases outside the gene matches. Germline V gene lookup returns CDR1 SEHNR and CDR2 FQNEAQ (reference sequence). There are 15 residues in the CDR3. PBMC-derived CD4+ and CD8+ T cells were sorted. This clone appeared a few times. As yet, its antigen is unknown. Once RNA had been extracted, it was reverse transcribed into cDNA to act as the sequencing template. Sequenced by immunoSEQ multiplex PCR; TCRdb stores in-frame clones only, minus some. The table has 90,000 to 120,000 clones, almost 60% seen once. The chain joins TRBV7-9 to TRBJ2-5, with TRBD2 identical over 7 bases. The receptor's source is a human donor in good health. The sample was CD8+ T cells sorted from blood. CDR3 residues: CASSSPSGDQETQYF. CDR3 nucleotides: TGTGCCAGCAGTTCACCGAGCGGGGACCAAGAGACCCAGTACTTC.